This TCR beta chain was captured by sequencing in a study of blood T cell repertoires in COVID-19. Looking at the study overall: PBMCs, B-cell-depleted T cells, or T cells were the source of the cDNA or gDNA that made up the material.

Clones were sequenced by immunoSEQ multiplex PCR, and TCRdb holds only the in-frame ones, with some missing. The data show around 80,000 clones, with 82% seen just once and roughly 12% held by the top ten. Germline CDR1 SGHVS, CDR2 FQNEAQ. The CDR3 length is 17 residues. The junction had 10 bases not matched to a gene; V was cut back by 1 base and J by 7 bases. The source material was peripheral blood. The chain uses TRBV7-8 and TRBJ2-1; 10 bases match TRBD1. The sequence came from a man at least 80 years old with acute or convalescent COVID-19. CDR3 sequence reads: CASSLVGGGQGFNEQFF. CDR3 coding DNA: TGTGCCAGCAGCTTAGTGGGAGGGGGACAGGGGTTTAATGAGCAGTTCTTC.